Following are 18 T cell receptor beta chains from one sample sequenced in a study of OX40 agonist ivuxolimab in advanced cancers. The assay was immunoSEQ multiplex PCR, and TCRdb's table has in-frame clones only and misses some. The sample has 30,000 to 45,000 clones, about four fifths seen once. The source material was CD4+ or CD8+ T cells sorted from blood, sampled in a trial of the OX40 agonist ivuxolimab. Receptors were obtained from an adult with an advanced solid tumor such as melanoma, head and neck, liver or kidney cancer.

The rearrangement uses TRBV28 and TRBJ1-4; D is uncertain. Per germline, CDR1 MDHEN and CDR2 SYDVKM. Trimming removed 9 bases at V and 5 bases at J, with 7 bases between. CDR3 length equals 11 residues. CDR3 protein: CARGRNEKLFF. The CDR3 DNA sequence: TGTGCCAGAGGGCGGAATGAAAAACTGTTTTTT.

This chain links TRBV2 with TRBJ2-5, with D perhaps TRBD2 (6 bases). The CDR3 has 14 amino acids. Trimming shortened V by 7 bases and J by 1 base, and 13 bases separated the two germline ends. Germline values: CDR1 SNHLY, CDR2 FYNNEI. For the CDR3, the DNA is TGTGCCAGCATTTGGGGGGTAGGCCAAGAGACCCAGTACTTC. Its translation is CASIWGVGQETQYF.

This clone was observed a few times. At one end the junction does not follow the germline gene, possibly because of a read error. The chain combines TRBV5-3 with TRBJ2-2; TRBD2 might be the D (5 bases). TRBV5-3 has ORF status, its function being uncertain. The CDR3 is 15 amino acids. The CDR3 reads CARIEKRKNTLGEVF. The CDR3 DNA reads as TGTGCCAGAATCGAAAAGCGGAAGAACACCCTGGGTGAGGTTTTT.

CDR3 residues: CASGSHEQYF. Written as DNA, the CDR3 is TGTGCCAGCGGGTCCCACGAGCAGTACTTC. This chain connects TRBV7-8 to TRBJ2-7; no clear D gene. The germline CDR1 and CDR2 sequences are SGHVS and FQNEAQ. V lost 8 bases, J lost 5 bases, and 7 bases lay in between. This CDR3 spans 10 amino acids.

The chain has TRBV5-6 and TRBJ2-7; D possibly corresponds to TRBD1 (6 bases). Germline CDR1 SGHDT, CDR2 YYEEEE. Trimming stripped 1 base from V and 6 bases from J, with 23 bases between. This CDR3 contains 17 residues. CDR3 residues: CASSLFTGHPKNFEQYF. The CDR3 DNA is TGTGCCAGCAGCTTGTTTACGGGACACCCAAAAAATTTCGAGCAGTACTTC.

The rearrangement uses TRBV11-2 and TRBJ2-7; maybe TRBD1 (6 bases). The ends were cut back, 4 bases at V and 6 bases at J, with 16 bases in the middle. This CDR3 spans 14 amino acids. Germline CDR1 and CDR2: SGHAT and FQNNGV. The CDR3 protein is CASSSLQGRAEQYF. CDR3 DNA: TGTGCCAGCAGCTCGTTACAGGGACGCGCCGAGCAGTACTTC.

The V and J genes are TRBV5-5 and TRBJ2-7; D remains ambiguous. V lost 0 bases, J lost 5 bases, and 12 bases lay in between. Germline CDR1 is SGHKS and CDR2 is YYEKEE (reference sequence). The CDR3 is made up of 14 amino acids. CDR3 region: CASSLVSKPNEQYF. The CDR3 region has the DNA TGTGCCAGCAGCTTGGTGTCCAAACCCAACGAGCAGTACTTC.

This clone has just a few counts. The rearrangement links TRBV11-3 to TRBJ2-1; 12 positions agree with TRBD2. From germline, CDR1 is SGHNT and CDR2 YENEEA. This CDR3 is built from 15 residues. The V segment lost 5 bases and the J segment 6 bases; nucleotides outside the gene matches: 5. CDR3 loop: CASSPGLAGLNEQFF. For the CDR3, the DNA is TGTGCCAGCAGCCCGGGACTAGCGGGCCTCAATGAGCAGTTCTTC. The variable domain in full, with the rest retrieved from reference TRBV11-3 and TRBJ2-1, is EAGVVQSPRYKIIEKKQPVAFWCNPISGHNTLYWYLQNLGQGPELLIRYENEEAVDDSQLPKDRFSAERLKGVDSTLKIQPAELGDSAVYLCASSPGLAGLNEQFFGPGTRLTVL.

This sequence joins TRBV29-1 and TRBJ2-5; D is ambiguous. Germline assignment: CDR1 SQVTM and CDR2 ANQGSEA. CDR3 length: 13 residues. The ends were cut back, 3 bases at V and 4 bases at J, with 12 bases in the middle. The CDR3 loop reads CSVEVVVGETQYF. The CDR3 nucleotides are TGCAGCGTTGAGGTCGTAGTGGGAGAGACCCAGTACTTC. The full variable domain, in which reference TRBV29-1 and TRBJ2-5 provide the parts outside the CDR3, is SAVISQKPSRDICQRGTSLTIQCQVDSQVTMMFWYRQQPGQSLTLIATANQGSEATYESGFVIDKFPISRPNLTFSTLTVSNMSPEDSSIYLCSVEVVVGETQYFGPGTRLLVL.

The CDR3 DNA reads TGCGCCAGCAGCCAAGTAGGGCTTAAGGCCATCTCCTACGAGCAGTACTTC. Its protein product is CASSQVGLKAISYEQYF. The chain joins TRBV4-1 to TRBJ2-7; unclear D gene. V lost 1 base and J 0 bases, leaving 16 bases between the germline ends. The CDR3 is 17 amino acids. Germline lookup yields CDR1 MGHRA and CDR2 YSYEKL.

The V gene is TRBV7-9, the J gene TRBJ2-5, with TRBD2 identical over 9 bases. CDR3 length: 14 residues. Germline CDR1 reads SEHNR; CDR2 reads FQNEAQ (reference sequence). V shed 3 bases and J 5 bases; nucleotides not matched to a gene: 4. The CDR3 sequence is CASSFGGGVETQYF. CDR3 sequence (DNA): TGTGCCAGCAGCTTCGGCGGGGGGGTGGAGACCCAGTACTTC.

CDR3: CASALNTEAFF. CDR3 bases: TGTGCCAGCGCGCTGAACACTGAAGCTTTCTTT. The rearrangement links TRBV6-5 to TRBJ1-1, with D uncertain. Germline CDR1 and CDR2: MNHEY and SVGAGI. This CDR3 comprises 11 residues. V was shortened by 8 bases and J by 0 bases, with 4 bases between the two germline ends.

The chain's CDR3 is CASSPVGNGATYEQYF. The CDR3 coding sequence is TGTGCCAGCAGCCCCGTAGGTAATGGCGCTACCTACGAGCAGTACTTC. The chain has TRBV9 and TRBJ2-7, with D unclear. V lost 4 bases and J 2 bases, leaving 19 bases between the germline ends. Germline values: CDR1 SGDLS, CDR2 YYNGEE. The CDR3 extends over 16 amino acids. The full variable domain, its missing parts supplied by reference TRBV9 and TRBJ2-7, is DSGVTQTPKHLITATGQRVTLRCSPRSGDLSVYWYQQSLDQGLQFLIQYYNGEERAKGNILERFSAQQFPDLHSELNLSSLELGDSALYFCASSPVGNGATYEQYFGPGTRLTVT.

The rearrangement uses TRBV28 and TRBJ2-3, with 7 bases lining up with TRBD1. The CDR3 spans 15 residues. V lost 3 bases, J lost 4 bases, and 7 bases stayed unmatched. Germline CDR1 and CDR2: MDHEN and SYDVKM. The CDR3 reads CASSLGRGKADTQYF. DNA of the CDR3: TGTGCCAGCAGTTTGGGCAGGGGGAAAGCAGATACGCAGTATTTT.

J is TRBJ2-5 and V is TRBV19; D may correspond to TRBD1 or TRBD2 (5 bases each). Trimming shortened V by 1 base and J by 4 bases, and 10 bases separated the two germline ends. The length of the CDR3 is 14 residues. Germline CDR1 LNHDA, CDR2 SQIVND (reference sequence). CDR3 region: CASSIGGGLETQYF. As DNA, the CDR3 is TGTGCCAGTAGTATAGGTGGGGGTTTAGAGACCCAGTACTTC.

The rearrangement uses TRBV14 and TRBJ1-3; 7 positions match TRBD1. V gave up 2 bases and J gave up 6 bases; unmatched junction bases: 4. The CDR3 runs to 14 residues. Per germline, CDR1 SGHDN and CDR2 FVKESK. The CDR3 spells CASSQRGLLNTIYF. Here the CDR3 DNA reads TGTGCCAGCAGCCAAAGGGGGCTTTTAAACACCATATATTTT.

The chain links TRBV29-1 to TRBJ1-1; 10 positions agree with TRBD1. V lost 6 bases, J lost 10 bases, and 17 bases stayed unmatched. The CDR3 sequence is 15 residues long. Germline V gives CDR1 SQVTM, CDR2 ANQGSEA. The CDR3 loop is CSVRGGQGEAAGAFF. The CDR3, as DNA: TGCAGCGTGAGAGGTGGACAGGGGGAGGCGGCCGGAGCTTTCTTT. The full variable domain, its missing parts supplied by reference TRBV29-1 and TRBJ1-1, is SAVISQKPSRDICQRGTSLTIQCQVDSQVTMMFWYRQQPGQSLTLIATANQGSEATYESGFVIDKFPISRPNLTFSTLTVSNMSPEDSSIYLCSVRGGQGEAAGAFFGQGTRLTVV.

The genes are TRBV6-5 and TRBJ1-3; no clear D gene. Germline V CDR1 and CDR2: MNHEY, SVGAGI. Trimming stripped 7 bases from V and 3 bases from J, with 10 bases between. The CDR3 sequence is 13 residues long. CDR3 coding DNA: TGTGCCAGCACCAGTGGCCGTGGAAACACCATATATTTT. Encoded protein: CASTSGRGNTIYF.